The next 23 T cell receptor beta chains were all read from a single sample in a study of T-cell memory formation after mild COVID-19. TCRdb reanalysed the 5' RACE reads using MiXCR and keeps one entry per CDR3 protein. The sample holds 550,000 to 600,000 distinct CDR3 sequences; roughly 21% are singletons and the top ten take about 8.7%. The sample comprised PBMCs or a T cell subset sorted from them (not recorded which). Receptors were obtained from an adult woman who had mild COVID-19 (a few samples of this study predate the infection). Cell type and time point are not known.

The rearrangement joins TRBV29-1 to TRBJ2-7; 8 bases are a match to TRBD1. Trimming at V came to 6 bases and at J to 3 bases, leaving 7 bases not matched to a gene. Per germline, CDR1 SQVTM and CDR2 ANQGSEA. The CDR3 runs 13 residues. The CDR3 loop is CSVRDRGFYEQYF. The CDR3 nucleotides are TGCAGCGTCCGCGACAGGGGATTCTACGAGCAGTACTTC.

This clonotype appeared a single time. The chain combines TRBV30 with TRBJ2-1, with D unresolved. CDR1 and CDR2 from the germline V gene are GTSNPN and SVGIG (reference sequence). V lost 1 base to trimming and J lost 1 base, with 8 bases between them. The CDR3 runs to 14 residues. The CDR3 nucleotides read TGTGCCTGGAGTGGAAGAGGATCCTACAATGAGCAGTTCTTC. This sequence encodes CAWSGRGSYNEQFF.

The chain couples TRBV24-1 to TRBJ2-1; 7 bases align to TRBD1. This CDR3 comprises 15 residues. Trimming cost V 6 bases and J 5 bases; bases outside gene matches: 9. Looked up from germline, CDR1 is KGHDR and CDR2 is SFDVKD. CDR3 sequence reads: CATSSAGQANNEQFF. The CDR3 DNA follows: TGTGCCACCAGTTCGGCAGGACAGGCCAACAATGAGCAGTTCTTC.

The V and J genes are TRBV7-8 and TRBJ1-3; possible D gene TRBD1, 6 bases. The V gene's germline CDR1 is SGHVS and CDR2 FQNEAQ. CDR3 length: 17 residues. Trimming shortened V by 3 bases and J by 1 base, and 16 bases separated the two germline ends. In DNA, the CDR3 is TGTGCCAGCAGCTTTCGGCCCAGGGGCCATTCTGGAAACACCATATATTTT. Translation: CASSFRPRGHSGNTIYF. Looking up the rest from reference TRBV7-8 and TRBJ1-3 gives the full variable domain: GAGVSQSPRYKVAKRGQDVALRCDPISGHVSLFWYQQALGQGPEFLTYFQNEAQLDKSGLPSDRFFAERPEGSVSTLKIQRTQQEDSAVYLCASSFRPRGHSGNTIYFGEGSWLTVV.

This rearrangement joins TRBV7-2 to TRBJ2-1; weak D call: TRBD2 (5 bases). Germline assignment: CDR1 SGHTA and CDR2 FQGNSA. The CDR3 length is 13 residues. Trimming shortened V by 4 bases and J by 9 bases, and 13 bases separated the two germline ends. The CDR3 loop is CASSSRVTGEQFF. The DNA of the CDR3 is TGTGCCAGCAGCTCGAGGGTAACCGGTGAGCAGTTCTTC.

The chain combines TRBV7-9 with TRBJ2-5; 7 positions agree with TRBD1. Losses at the gene ends were 6 bases for V and 1 base for J; bases not matched to a gene: 8. Germline loops: CDR1 SEHNR, CDR2 FQNEAQ (reference sequence). The CDR3 has 15 residues. CDR3 sequence (DNA): TGTGCCAGCAGTTATCCGGGACAGCCCCAAGAGACCCAGTACTTC. Its protein is CASSYPGQPQETQYF.

The rearrangement joins TRBV7-2 to TRBJ1-6; D is unclear. CDR1 and CDR2 (germline): SGHTA, FQGNSA. V shed 5 bases and J shed 0 bases, with 11 bases lying between them. The CDR3 extends over 16 amino acids. CDR3 bases: TGTGCCAGCAGCGTAAGCGTGAGCTCCTATAATTCACCCCTCCACTTT. Protein: CASSVSVSSYNSPLHF.

This rearrangement joins TRBV15 to TRBJ2-1; D not certain. Trimming pared 0 bases from V and 3 bases from J, leaving 12 bases between. Germline V lookup: CDR1 LNHNV, CDR2 YYDKDF (reference sequence). The CDR3 has 16 amino acids. The CDR3 DNA reads TGTGCCACCAGCAGAGATGCCTGGACGGGCTACAATGAGCAGTTCTTC. It specifies CATSRDAWTGYNEQFF.

This clonotype was counted between two and nine times. V usage is TRBV18 and J usage is TRBJ1-2, with TRBD1 as a possible D gene (5 bases). Germline V gene sequence: CDR1 KGHSH, CDR2 LQKENI. This CDR3 is built from 15 residues. Trimming took 2 bases from V and 2 from J, leaving 12 bases between them. CDR3 residues: CASSPAGQANYGYTF. For the CDR3, the DNA is TGTGCCAGCTCACCAGCAGGGCAGGCCAACTATGGCTACACCTTC.

The chain recombines TRBV7-8 with TRBJ2-2, with a possible D match to TRBD2 (5 bases). This CDR3 spans 15 amino acids. Germline loops: CDR1 SGHVS, CDR2 FQNEAQ. The V and J ends lost 1 base and 6 bases respectively, with 12 bases between them. The chain's CDR3 is CASSLVVAGAGELFF. The CDR3 DNA is TGTGCCAGCAGCTTAGTGGTCGCGGGCGCCGGGGAGCTGTTTTTT. Full variable domain (outside the CDR3, taken from reference TRBV7-8 and TRBJ2-2): GAGVSQSPRYKVAKRGQDVALRCDPISGHVSLFWYQQALGQGPEFLTYFQNEAQLDKSGLPSDRFFAERPEGSVSTLKIQRTQQEDSAVYLCASSLVVAGAGELFFGEGSRLTVL.

Many counts were recorded for this clonotype. The chain links TRBV5-5 to TRBJ2-7, with 7 nucleotides matching TRBD1. The CDR3 totals 17 residues. CDR1 and CDR2 (germline): SGHKS, YYEKEE (reference sequence). The J segment lost 3 bases and the V segment lost 4 bases, leaving 16 bases of the junction unmatched. The DNA for the CDR3 is TGTGCCAGCAGCCTGAGGTCGTCACAGGGGATTTTCTACGAGCAGTACTTC. This encodes CASSLRSSQGIFYEQYF. Full variable domain (remainder filled in from reference TRBV5-5 and TRBJ2-7): DAGVTQSPTHLIKTRGQQVTLRCSPISGHKSVSWYQQVLGQGPQFIFQYYEKEERGRGNFPDRFSARQFPNYSSELNVNALLLGDSALYLCASSLRSSQGIFYEQYFGPGTRLTVT.

This clonotype has at least ten counts. The chain uses TRBV4-2 and TRBJ2-5, with TRBD2 as a possible D gene (6 bases). The CDR3 is 13 residues long. Trimming shortened V by 1 base and J by 5 bases, and 8 bases separated the two germline ends. The V gene's germline CDR1 is LGHNA and CDR2 YNFKEQ. The DNA for the CDR3 is TGTGCCAGCAGCCAAGTGGAGGGTGAGACCCAGTACTTC. This encodes CASSQVEGETQYF.

This clonotype was detected only a few times. J is TRBJ2-3 and V is TRBV10-3; 8 bases are shared with TRBD1. This CDR3 region has 17 residues. Losses at the gene ends were 4 bases for V and 4 bases for J; bases not matched to a gene: 13. Germline V gives CDR1 ENHRY, CDR2 SYGVKD. The CDR3 coding sequence is TGTGCCATCAGTGGCAGAAGGACAGGGTATGGTCCAGATACGCAGTATTTT. Encoded protein: CAISGRRTGYGPDTQYF.

This clonotype appeared a few times. This rearrangement joins TRBV9 to TRBJ2-7; tentatively, D is TRBD2 (7 bases). Trimming shortened V by 3 bases and J by 3 bases, and 16 bases separated the two germline ends. CDR3 size: 15 residues. Germline CDR1 SGDLS, CDR2 YYNGEE. The CDR3 bases are TGTGCCAGCAGCGCTGGGGGGGGCACACTCTACGAGCAGTACTTC. Translation gives CASSAGGGTLYEQYF.

The chain joins TRBV6-6 to TRBJ2-1, with D uncertain. Trimming removed 8 bases at V and 4 bases at J, with 18 bases between. CDR3 size: 15 residues. In germline, CDR1 is MNHNY, CDR2 SVGAGI (reference sequence). The DNA of the CDR3 is TGTGCCAGCTCGTCAACCGGTAGGAATTACAATGAGCAGTTCTTC. It codes for CASSSTGRNYNEQFF.

The chain combines TRBV13 with TRBJ2-1; TRBD2 is a possible D gene (5 bases). Trimming removed 4 bases at V and 12 bases at J, with 13 bases between. CDR3 length equals 12 residues. Germline assignment: CDR1 PRHDT and CDR2 FYEKMQ (reference sequence). The CDR3 reads CASSYGGRAQFF. The CDR3 nucleotides are TGTGCCAGCAGCTACGGAGGACGCGCGCAGTTCTTC.

The chain links TRBV12-5 to TRBJ2-5; maybe TRBD2 (6 bases). The CDR3 is made up of 14 amino acids. CDR1 is LGHNT, CDR2 FRNRAP, per germline. The V and J ends lost 4 bases and 5 bases respectively, with 14 bases between them. CDR3 residues: CASGSDYSRETQYF. The DNA of the CDR3 is TGTGCTAGTGGTTCGGACTACTCAAGGGAGACCCAGTACTTC.

This rearrangement joins TRBV3-1 to TRBJ1-1, with 7 bases fitting TRBD1. This CDR3 has 15 residues. The germline V gene encodes CDR1 LGHDT and CDR2 YNNKEL (reference sequence). J lost 3 bases, V lost 6 bases, and 10 bases had no gene match. The CDR3 is CASRLSDRADTEAFF. CDR3 sequence (DNA): TGTGCCAGCAGACTTTCCGACAGGGCGGACACTGAAGCTTTCTTT.

V is TRBV7-8 and J is TRBJ2-1; D remains unclear. The length of the CDR3 is 17 residues. With 4 bases removed from V and 6 bases from J, the gap between germline ends came to 22 bases. From germline, CDR1 is SGHVS and CDR2 FQNEAQ. Here the CDR3 reads CASSSQEVWEDLNEQFF. The CDR3 DNA reads TGTGCCAGCAGCTCTCAAGAGGTATGGGAAGACCTCAATGAGCAGTTCTTC.

This clonotype was seen a few times. The gene calls are TRBV20-1 and TRBJ2-7, with a weak D call TRBD1 (6 bases). V lost 0 bases and J 4 bases, leaving 16 bases between the germline ends. The CDR3 sequence is 15 residues long. The germline CDR1 and CDR2 sequences are DFQATT and SNEGSKA (reference sequence). The CDR3 is CSARDGQSWQYEQYF. The CDR3, as DNA: TGCAGTGCTAGAGATGGACAGTCTTGGCAGTACGAGCAGTACTTC.

This clonotype was seen a few times. The genes are TRBV6-5 and TRBJ2-1; 10 nucleotides line up with TRBD2. The CDR3 spans 17 residues. Germline V gene lookup returns CDR1 MNHEY and CDR2 SVGAGI. Losses at the gene ends were 2 bases for V and 2 bases for J; bases not matched to a gene: 6. This chain's CDR3 is CASSYNPSGGTYNEQFF. Written as DNA, the CDR3 is TGTGCCAGCAGTTACAATCCTAGCGGGGGAACCTACAATGAGCAGTTCTTC.

This clonotype was counted a few times. CDR3 loop: CSVGGGNTIYF. The CDR3 DNA reads as TGCAGCGTGGGGGGAGGAAACACCATATATTTT. The gene calls are TRBV29-1 and TRBJ1-3; perhaps TRBD1 as D (5 bases). This CDR3 contains 11 residues. In germline, CDR1 is SQVTM, CDR2 ANQGSEA. Deletions cut 6 bases from V and 4 bases from J, with 7 bases between. Looking up the rest from reference TRBV29-1 and TRBJ1-3 gives the full variable domain: SAVISQKPSRDICQRGTSLTIQCQVDSQVTMMFWYRQQPGQSLTLIATANQGSEATYESGFVIDKFPISRPNLTFSTLTVSNMSPEDSSIYLCSVGGGNTIYFGEGSWLTVV.

The CDR3 DNA sequence: TGTGCCAGCAGCCCCAGAGCTCAGAGGTCCTACAATGAGCAGTTCTTC. Its translation is CASSPRAQRSYNEQFF. This chain links TRBV11-2 with TRBJ2-1; D is unclear. Trimming took 5 bases from V and 1 from J, leaving 15 bases between them. Per the germline V gene, CDR1 is SGHAT and CDR2 is FQNNGV. This CDR3 has 16 residues.